This TCR beta chain was recovered during a study of blood T cell repertoires in COVID-19. In the study overall: The origin of the acute and convalescent COVID-19 samples was the United States, Italy and Spain. The analysed material was cDNA or gDNA that came from T cells, B-cell-depleted T cells, or PBMCs.

This clone was observed a handful of times. Per the study methods: From reference gene primer amplification, estimates of nucleated cell counts were derived. Profiling relied on immunoSEQ multiplex PCR, and the TCRdb table lists in-frame clones only, not all of them. Clonal size and the V and J genes are those of that table, whereas D and trimming came from the DNA. The sample holds 300,000 or so clones, 91% seen once. V lost 5 bases to trimming and J lost 0 bases, with 13 bases between them. The CDR3 is made up of 16 amino acids. Germline CDR1 is SGHVS and CDR2 is FNYEAQ. The receptor comes from a woman in her 30s with COVID-19, enrolled during active disease. V gene TRBV7-6 combines with J gene TRBJ2-2; the D gene is possibly TRBD1 (6 bases). Sequences were obtained from peripheral blood. The CDR3 here is CASSVQRTANTGELFF. The CDR3 DNA follows: TGTGCCAGCAGCGTGCAACGGACAGCGAACACCGGGGAGCTGTTTTTT.